This TCR beta chain came from a study of cytotoxic CD8 clonotypes in ibrutinib-treated CLL. This CDR3 has 14 amino acids. Germline CDR1 reads MDHEN; CDR2 reads SYDVKM. Between the trimmed V and J ends, which lost 2 bases and 1 base, there was a span of 9 bases. Some clones are missing from TCRdb's copy, which holds only in-frame ones; the method was immunoSEQ multiplex PCR. The repertoire consists of about 130,000 clones, with about 76% occurring once and the leading ten covering just over 5%. The sequence was obtained from a human donor with chronic lymphocytic leukemia. This chain joins TRBV28 and TRBJ2-7; D is undetermined. Source: PBMCs, taken after 24 months of ibrutinib treatment. The CDR3 sequence is CASSLGQPSYEQYF. CDR3 sequence (DNA): TGTGCCAGCAGTTTAGGGCAGCCTTCCTACGAGCAGTACTTC.